The 26 T cell receptor beta chains below were found in one sample sequenced in a study of cytomegalovirus exposure and HLA in healthy donors. Use of 60 Vbeta and 13 Jbeta primers characterized the PCR. Generated by immunoSEQ multiplex PCR, the TCRdb table keeps only in-frame clones and is missing some. The data contain roughly 180,000 clones, 8.5% to 10% of them singletons. Sequences were obtained from PBMCs. The receptors were gathered from a woman aged 25 to 39 in good health and CMV-seropositive.

This clone has more than one count but fewer than ten. The rearrangement joins TRBV30 to TRBJ2-1, with D maybe TRBD2 (6 bases). The length of the CDR3 is 16 residues. V was shortened by 2 bases and J by 8 bases, with 22 bases between the two germline ends. CDR1 and CDR2 (germline): GTSNPN, SVGIG (reference sequence). The chain's CDR3 is CAWSTGTIGSIYEQFF. The CDR3 DNA reads TGTGCCTGGAGTACTGGGACCATCGGGAGTATCTATGAGCAGTTCTTC. Variable domain in full (rest from reference TRBV30 and TRBJ2-1): SQTIHQWPATLVQPVGSPLSLECTVEGTSNPNLYWYRQAAGRGLQLLFYSVGIGQISSEVPQNLSASRPQDRQFILSSKKLLLSDSGFYLCAWSTGTIGSIYEQFFGPGTRLTVL.

This chain links TRBV11-2 with TRBJ2-5, with D perhaps TRBD2 (6 bases). The tail of the sequence fits TRBJ2-7 better, so the J call may be wrong. Germline V CDR1 and CDR2: SGHAT, FQNNGV. The CDR3 contains 16 residues. CDR3 in DNA: TGTGCCAGCAGCTTACCGGGTGGTAGCGGTGCCTACGAGCAGTACTTC. Its protein is CASSLPGGSGAYEQYF.

This clone was seen a handful of times. The chain joins TRBV5-1 to TRBJ2-5; D is possibly TRBD1 (5 bases). Germline CDR1 and CDR2: SGHRS and YFSETQ. V lost 2 bases to trimming and J lost 1 base, with 9 bases between them. This CDR3 has 14 residues. The CDR3 loop reads CASSLRQTQETQYF. The DNA for the CDR3 is TGCGCCAGCAGCTTAAGACAGACCCAAGAGACCCAGTACTTC. The whole variable domain, remainder taken from reference TRBV5-1 and TRBJ2-5, is KAGVTQTPRYLIKTRGQQVTLSCSPISGHRSVSWYQQTPGQGLQFLFEYFSETQRNKGNFPGRFSGRQFSNSRSEMNVSTLELGDSALYLCASSLRQTQETQYFGPGTRLLVL.

The V and J genes are TRBV27 and TRBJ2-5, with TRBD2 as a possible D gene (6 bases). This CDR3 region has 17 residues. CDR1 and CDR2 (germline): MNHEY, SMNVEV (reference sequence). The V and J ends lost 2 bases and 5 bases respectively, with 21 bases between them. CDR3 coding DNA: TGTGCCAGCAGTTTAAGAGGTCCTTGGGGGACTCGGGAGACCCAGTACTTC. This sequence encodes CASSLRGPWGTRETQYF.

This chain links TRBV5-4 with TRBJ2-3; D gene ambiguous. The CDR3 runs to 14 residues. Trimming took off 4 bases at V and 2 bases at J, with 11 bases between the two ends. The germline V gene has CDR1 SGHNT and CDR2 YYREEE (reference sequence). In DNA, the CDR3 is TGTGCCAGCAGCCCGAGCTGGGCCACAGATACGCAGTATTTT. It translates to CASSPSWATDTQYF.

This chain joins TRBV10-3 and TRBJ2-5; 13 nucleotides align to TRBD2. J was trimmed by 2 bases and V by 2 bases; bases with no gene match: 8. Germline CDR1 reads ENHRY; CDR2 reads SYGVKD. The CDR3 loop spans 18 amino acids. This CDR3 reads CAISEPLGLAGKQETQYF. The CDR3 coding sequence is TGTGCCATCAGTGAGCCTTTGGGACTAGCGGGGAAACAAGAGACCCAGTACTTC.

This clone occurred a few times. This sample includes further DNA sequences coding for the same CDR3. This rearrangement joins TRBV7-9 to TRBJ1-1, with a tentative D call TRBD1 (5 bases). Germline CDR1 reads SEHNR; CDR2 reads FQNEAQ (reference sequence). V shed 2 bases and J shed 1 base, with 5 bases lying between them. CDR3 length: 13 amino acids. This chain's CDR3 is CASSLQGNTEAFF. CDR3 sequence (DNA): TGTGCCAGCAGCTTACAGGGGAACACTGAAGCTTTCTTT.

This clone was seen a handful of times. V and J are TRBV9 and TRBJ1-1; 9 positions agree with TRBD1. Germline CDR1 is SGDLS and CDR2 is YYNGEE. The CDR3 is 16 amino acids. V lost 3 bases, J lost 1 base, and 7 bases stayed unmatched. Here the CDR3 DNA reads TGTGCCAGCAGCGCCCCACAGGGGGCAGGGAACACTGAAGCTTTCTTT. Translation gives CASSAPQGAGNTEAFF.

The chain employs TRBV7-2 and TRBJ2-6; D unclear. Per germline, CDR1 SGHTA and CDR2 FQGNSA. There are 15 residues in the CDR3. Trimming removed 3 bases at V and 0 bases at J, with 6 bases between. The DNA of the CDR3 is TGTGCCAGCAGCTTCAGATCCTCTGGGGCCAACGTCCTGACTTTC. Residues: CASSFRSSGANVLTF. Looking up the rest from reference TRBV7-2 and TRBJ2-6 gives the full variable domain: GAGVSQSPSNKVTEKGKDVELRCDPISGHTALYWYRQSLGQGLEFLIYFQGNSAPDKSGLPSDRFSAERTGGSVSTLTIQRTQQEDSAVYLCASSFRSSGANVLTFGAGSRLTVL.

The V call is TRBV10-1, the J call TRBJ2-3; the D gene is possibly TRBD2 (5 bases). This CDR3 comprises 14 residues. Trimming stripped 2 bases from V and 1 base from J, with 7 bases between. Germline V gene sequence: CDR1 WNHNN, CDR2 SYGVQD (reference sequence). CDR3 amino acids: CASSERAGTDTQYF. CDR3 sequence (DNA): TGCGCCAGCAGTGAGCGAGCGGGCACAGATACGCAGTATTTT.

The rearrangement uses TRBV2 and TRBJ2-1; 7 bases are a match to TRBD1. Per germline, CDR1 SNHLY and CDR2 FYNNEI. The CDR3 totals 14 residues. V gave up 7 bases and J gave up 6 bases; unmatched junction bases: 9. Here the CDR3 DNA reads TGTGCCAGCACCCGGACAGGTATTGTCAATGAGCAGTTCTTC. As protein: CASTRTGIVNEQFF.

This clone was observed a few times. The chain carries TRBV27 and TRBJ2-1; TRBD2 agrees at 9 bases. The J segment lost 8 bases and the V segment lost 2 bases, leaving 7 bases of the junction unmatched. The CDR3 extends over 15 amino acids. Per the germline V gene, CDR1 is MNHEY and CDR2 is SMNVEV (reference sequence). CDR3 protein: CASSLDGGRADEQFF. The CDR3 DNA follows: TGTGCCAGCAGTTTAGATGGCGGGAGGGCCGATGAGCAGTTCTTC.

This chain connects TRBV28 to TRBJ2-2; 14 nucleotides line up with TRBD2. The CDR3 extends over 17 amino acids. The germline V gene has CDR1 MDHEN and CDR2 SYDVKM. V shed 10 bases, J shed 4 bases, and the junction held 11 bases outside the gene matches. This chain's CDR3 is CATEGTSGRVVTGELFF. CDR3 nucleotides: TGTGCCACAGAAGGGACTAGCGGGAGAGTTGTCACCGGGGAGCTGTTTTTT.

There are a few counts of this clone. The genes are TRBV9 and TRBJ1-1, with a tentative D call TRBD1 (5 bases). The germline V and J ends were trimmed by 3 bases and 2 bases, with 8 bases remaining between them. The germline gives CDR1 SGDLS, CDR2 YYNGEE. The CDR3 runs 13 residues. In nucleotides, the CDR3 is TGTGCCAGCAGCGGACAGTTAAACACTGAAGCTTTCTTT. This gives the protein CASSGQLNTEAFF.

The chain employs TRBV5-1 and TRBJ1-4; 10 nucleotides match TRBD1. The V segment lost 4 bases and the J segment 7 bases; nucleotides outside the gene matches: 7. CDR1 is SGHRS and CDR2 is YFSETQ in the germline V gene. This CDR3 region has 15 residues. DNA for the CDR3: TGCGCCAGCAGCCCCGGGACAGGGGTTGGTGAAAAACTGTTTTTT. It is translated as CASSPGTGVGEKLFF.

This clone occurred a few times. The chain combines TRBV11-1 with TRBJ2-1, with a weak D call TRBD2 (6 bases). Germline values: CDR1 SGHAT, CDR2 FQDESV (reference sequence). Trimming shortened V by 6 bases and J by 10 bases, and 25 bases separated the two germline ends. This CDR3 region has 16 residues. In DNA form, the CDR3 reads TGTGCCAGCAGGCCAAAAAGAAGCCCGACTAGTGAGGAGCAGTTCTTC. Translated, it gives CASRPKRSPTSEEQFF. Looking up the rest from reference TRBV11-1 and TRBJ2-1 gives the full variable domain: EAEVAQSPRYKITEKSQAVAFWCDPISGHATLYWYRQILGQGPELLVQFQDESVVDDSQLPKDRFSAERLKGVDSTLKIQPAELGDSAMYLCASRPKRSPTSEEQFFGPGTRLTVL.

V is TRBV18 and J is TRBJ1-2; D call uncertain. CDR3 length: 11 residues. V was cut by 2 bases and J by 12 bases, with 10 bases left in between. CDR1 is KGHSH, CDR2 LQKENI, per germline. The CDR3 DNA reads as TGTGCCAGCTCACCAGGCCAAGGAGACACCTTC. It is translated as CASSPGQGDTF.

In its sample, this clone was seen a few times. This chain connects TRBV27 to TRBJ1-2; D unclear. The CDR3 length is 15 residues. The V gene's germline CDR1 is MNHEY and CDR2 SMNVEV (reference sequence). V was cut by 6 bases and J by 3 bases, with 17 bases left in between. In nucleotides, the CDR3 is TGTGCCAGCAGCCCTAGAGGTCCGCGATACTATGGCTACACCTTC. This sequence encodes CASSPRGPRYYGYTF.

This chain uses TRBV18 with TRBJ1-4, with D perhaps matching TRBD1 (6 bases). The V end was cut by 4 bases, the J end by 2 bases, with 14 bases between. The CDR3 covers 16 residues. In germline, CDR1 is KGHSH, CDR2 LQKENI. The CDR3 sequence: CASSLQGTGTNEKLFF. DNA for the CDR3: TGTGCCAGCTCACTACAAGGCACAGGGACTAATGAAAAACTGTTTTTT.

This clone came up a few times. The chain combines TRBV14 with TRBJ1-1; TRBD1 might be the D (6 bases). The CDR3 extends over 15 amino acids. V lost 2 bases, J lost 5 bases, and 15 bases lay in between. CDR1 and CDR2 (germline): SGHDN, FVKESK. As DNA, the CDR3 is TGTGCCAGCAGCCAAATCAAGGGGGTATGGACTGAAGCTTTCTTT. This codes for CASSQIKGVWTEAFF.

V gene TRBV11-2 combines with J gene TRBJ1-1; D not certain. Per germline, CDR1 SGHAT and CDR2 FQNNGV. The V and J ends lost 1 base and 5 bases respectively, with 8 bases between them. CDR3 length: 13 amino acids. The chain's CDR3 is CASSLVFQTEAFF. DNA for the CDR3: TGTGCCAGCAGCTTAGTCTTCCAGACTGAAGCTTTCTTT.

This clone was found a few times. V is TRBV5-6 and J is TRBJ1-1; 7 bases fit TRBD1. From germline, CDR1 is SGHDT and CDR2 YYEEEE. The CDR3 is 14 amino acids. The V and J ends lost 3 bases and 1 base, in that order; junction bases with no gene match: 3. The CDR3 here is CASSYGTANTEAFF. The CDR3 region has the DNA TGTGCCAGCAGCTATGGGACAGCGAACACTGAAGCTTTCTTT.

The J gene is TRBJ2-1, the V gene TRBV9, with 9 bases matching TRBD2. Germline CDR1 reads SGDLS; CDR2 reads YYNGEE. The CDR3 spans 17 residues. Unmatched junction bases numbered 13, after V lost 4 bases and J lost 5 bases. The CDR3 sequence is CASSSPRLAGFDNEQFF. The CDR3, as DNA: TGTGCCAGCAGCTCCCCAAGGCTAGCGGGATTTGACAATGAGCAGTTCTTC.

The rearrangement links TRBV2 to TRBJ1-1; D is undetermined. The V and J ends lost 6 bases and 0 bases respectively, with 14 bases between them. CDR1 is SNHLY, CDR2 FYNNEI, per germline. The length of the CDR3 is 15 residues. The CDR3 region is CASRTKYEVNTEAFF. The CDR3 bases are TGTGCCAGCAGGACTAAATACGAGGTGAACACTGAAGCTTTCTTT.

This clone has just a few counts. CDR3 protein: CSVWVLLAGELSYNEQFF. CDR3 bases: TGCAGCGTTTGGGTATTACTAGCGGGAGAATTGTCCTACAATGAGCAGTTCTTC. This chain links TRBV29-1 with TRBJ2-1, with 11 positions matching TRBD2. The CDR3 runs 18 residues. Germline trimming cut 5 bases from V and 1 base from J; bases unmatched to any gene: 13. CDR1 and CDR2 from the germline V gene are SQVTM and ANQGSEA.

This clone has more than one count but fewer than ten. The genes are TRBV28 and TRBJ1-5; 7 bases map to TRBD1. V gave up 5 bases and J gave up 5 bases; unmatched junction bases: 9. The germline V gene encodes CDR1 MDHEN and CDR2 SYDVKM. This CDR3 is built from 15 residues. The DNA for the CDR3 is TGTGCCAGCAGTCTTTTGGACAGGCCCCATCAGCCCCAGCATTTT. It is translated as CASSLLDRPHQPQHF.